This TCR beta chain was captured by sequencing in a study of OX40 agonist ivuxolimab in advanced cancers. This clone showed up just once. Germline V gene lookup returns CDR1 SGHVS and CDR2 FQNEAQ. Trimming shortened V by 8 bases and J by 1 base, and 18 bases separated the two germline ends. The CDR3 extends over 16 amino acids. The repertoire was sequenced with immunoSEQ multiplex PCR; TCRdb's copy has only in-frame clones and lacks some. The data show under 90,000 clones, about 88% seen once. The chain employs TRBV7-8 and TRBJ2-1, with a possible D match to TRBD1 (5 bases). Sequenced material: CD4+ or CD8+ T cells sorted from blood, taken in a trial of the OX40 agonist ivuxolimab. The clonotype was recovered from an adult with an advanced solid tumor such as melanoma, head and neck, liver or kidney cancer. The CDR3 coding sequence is TGTGCCAGCGTCCTTGCCCGGCAGGGATCCTACAATGAGCAGTTCTTC. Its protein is CASVLARQGSYNEQFF.